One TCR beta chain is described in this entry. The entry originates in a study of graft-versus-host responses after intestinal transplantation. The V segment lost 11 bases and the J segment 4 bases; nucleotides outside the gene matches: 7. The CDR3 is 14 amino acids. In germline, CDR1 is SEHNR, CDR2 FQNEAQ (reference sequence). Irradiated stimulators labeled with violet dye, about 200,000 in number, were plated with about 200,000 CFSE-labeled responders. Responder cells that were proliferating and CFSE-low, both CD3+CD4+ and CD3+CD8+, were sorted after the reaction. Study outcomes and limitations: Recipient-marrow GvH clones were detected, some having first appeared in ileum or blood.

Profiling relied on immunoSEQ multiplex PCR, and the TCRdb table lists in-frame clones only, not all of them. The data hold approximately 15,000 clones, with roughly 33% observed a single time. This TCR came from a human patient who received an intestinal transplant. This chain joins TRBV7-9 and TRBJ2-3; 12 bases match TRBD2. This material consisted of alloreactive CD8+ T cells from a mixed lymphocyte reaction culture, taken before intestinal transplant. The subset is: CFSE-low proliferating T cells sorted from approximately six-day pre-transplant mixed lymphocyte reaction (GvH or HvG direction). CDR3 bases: TGTGCCGCTCCTACTAGCGGGAGGCCAGATACGCAGTATTTT. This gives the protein CAAPTSGRPDTQYF.